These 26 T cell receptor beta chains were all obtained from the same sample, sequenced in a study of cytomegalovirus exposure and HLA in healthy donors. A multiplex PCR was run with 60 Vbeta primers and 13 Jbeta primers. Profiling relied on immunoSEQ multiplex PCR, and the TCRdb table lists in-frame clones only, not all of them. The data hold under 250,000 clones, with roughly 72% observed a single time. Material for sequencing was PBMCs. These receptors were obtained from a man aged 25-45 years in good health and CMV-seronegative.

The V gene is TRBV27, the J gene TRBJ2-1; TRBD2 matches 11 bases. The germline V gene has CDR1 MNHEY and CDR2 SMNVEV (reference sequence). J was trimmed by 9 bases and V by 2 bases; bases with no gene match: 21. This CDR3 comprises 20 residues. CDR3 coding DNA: TGTGCCAGCAGTTTAGGACTAGCGGGTTTTTTGGGGCGCGCGCGGGTTGAGCAGTTCTTC. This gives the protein CASSLGLAGFLGRARVEQFF.

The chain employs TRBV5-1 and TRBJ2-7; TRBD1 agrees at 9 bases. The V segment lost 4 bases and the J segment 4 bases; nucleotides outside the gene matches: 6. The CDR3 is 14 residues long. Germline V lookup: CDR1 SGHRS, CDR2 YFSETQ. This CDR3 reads CASSRQTGGYEQYF. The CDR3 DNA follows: TGCGCCAGCAGCCGCCAGACAGGGGGGTACGAGCAGTACTTC.

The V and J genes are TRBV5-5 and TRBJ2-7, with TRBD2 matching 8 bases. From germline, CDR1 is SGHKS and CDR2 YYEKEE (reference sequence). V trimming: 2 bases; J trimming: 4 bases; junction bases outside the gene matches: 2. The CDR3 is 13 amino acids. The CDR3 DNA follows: TGTGCCAGCAGCTTAGCGGGAGAGTACGAGCAGTACTTC. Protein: CASSLAGEYEQYF.

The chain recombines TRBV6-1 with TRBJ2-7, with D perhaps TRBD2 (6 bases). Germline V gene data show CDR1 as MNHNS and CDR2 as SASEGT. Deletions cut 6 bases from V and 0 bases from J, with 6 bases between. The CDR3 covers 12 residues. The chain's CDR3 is CASRDYSYEQYF. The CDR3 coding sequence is TGTGCCAGCAGGGACTACTCCTACGAGCAGTACTTC.

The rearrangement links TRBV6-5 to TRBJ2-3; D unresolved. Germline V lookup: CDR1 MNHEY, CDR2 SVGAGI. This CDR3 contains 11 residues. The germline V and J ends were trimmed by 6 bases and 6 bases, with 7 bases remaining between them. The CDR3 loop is CASRRLDTQYF. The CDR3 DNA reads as TGTGCCAGCAGGAGACTCGATACGCAGTATTTT.

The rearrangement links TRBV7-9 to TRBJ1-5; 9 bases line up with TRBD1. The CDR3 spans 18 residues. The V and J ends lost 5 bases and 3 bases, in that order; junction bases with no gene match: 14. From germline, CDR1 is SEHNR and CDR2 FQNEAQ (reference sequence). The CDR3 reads CASSRSGQGISDNQPQHF. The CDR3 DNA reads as TGTGCCAGCAGCCGATCGGGACAGGGAATTAGCGACAATCAGCCCCAGCATTTT.

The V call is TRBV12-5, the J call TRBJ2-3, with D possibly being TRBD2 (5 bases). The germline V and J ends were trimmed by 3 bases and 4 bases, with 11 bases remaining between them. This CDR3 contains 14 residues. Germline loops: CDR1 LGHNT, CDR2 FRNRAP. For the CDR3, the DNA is TGTGCTAGTGGTTTTGGACTCGACTCAGATACGCAGTATTTT. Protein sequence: CASGFGLDSDTQYF. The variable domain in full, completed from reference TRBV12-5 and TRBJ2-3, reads DARVTQTPRHKVTEMGQEVTMRCQPILGHNTVFWYRQTMMQGLELLAYFRNRAPLDDSGMPKDRFSAEMPDATLATLKIQPSEPRDSAVYFCASGFGLDSDTQYFGPGTRLTVL.

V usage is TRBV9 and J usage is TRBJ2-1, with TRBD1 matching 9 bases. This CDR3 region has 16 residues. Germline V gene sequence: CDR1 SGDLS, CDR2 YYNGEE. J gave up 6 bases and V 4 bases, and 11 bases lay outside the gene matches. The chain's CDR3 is CASSPLGQGFPNEQFF. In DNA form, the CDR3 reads TGTGCCAGCAGCCCCCTTGGACAGGGGTTCCCCAATGAGCAGTTCTTC.

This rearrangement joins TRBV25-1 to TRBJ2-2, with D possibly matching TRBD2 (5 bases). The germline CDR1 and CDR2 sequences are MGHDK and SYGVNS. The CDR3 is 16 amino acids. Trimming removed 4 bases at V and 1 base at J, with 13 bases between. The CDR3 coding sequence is TGTGCCAGCAGTGGAAGAGGGCCTTTGAACACCGGGGAGCTGTTTTTT. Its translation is CASSGRGPLNTGELFF.

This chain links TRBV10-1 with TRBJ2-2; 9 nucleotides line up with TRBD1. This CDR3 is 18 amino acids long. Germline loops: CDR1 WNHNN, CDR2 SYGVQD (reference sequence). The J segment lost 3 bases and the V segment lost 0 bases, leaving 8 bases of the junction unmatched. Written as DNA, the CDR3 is TGCGCCAGCAGTGAGTCGCTTGGACAGGGGCCTCACACCGGGGAGCTGTTTTTT. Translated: CASSESLGQGPHTGELFF.

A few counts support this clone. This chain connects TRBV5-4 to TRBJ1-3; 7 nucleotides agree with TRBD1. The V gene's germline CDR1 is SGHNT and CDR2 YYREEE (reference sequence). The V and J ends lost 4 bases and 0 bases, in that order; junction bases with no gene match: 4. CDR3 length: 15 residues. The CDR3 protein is CASSIDRASGNTIYF. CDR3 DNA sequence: TGTGCCAGCAGCATTGACAGGGCCTCTGGAAACACCATATATTTT.

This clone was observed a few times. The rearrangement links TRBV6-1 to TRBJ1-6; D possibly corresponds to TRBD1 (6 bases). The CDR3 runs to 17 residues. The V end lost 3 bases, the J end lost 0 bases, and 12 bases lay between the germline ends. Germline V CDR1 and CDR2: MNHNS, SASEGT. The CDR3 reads CASSEGHSSSYNSPLHF. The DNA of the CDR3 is TGTGCCAGCAGTGAGGGACACAGTAGCTCCTATAATTCACCCCTCCACTTT.

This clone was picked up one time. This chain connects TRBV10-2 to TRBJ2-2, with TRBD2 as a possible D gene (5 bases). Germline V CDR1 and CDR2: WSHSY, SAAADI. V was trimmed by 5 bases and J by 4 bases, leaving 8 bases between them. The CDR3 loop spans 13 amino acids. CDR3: CASSLTSTGELFF. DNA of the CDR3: TGCGCCAGCAGTTTAACTAGCACCGGGGAGCTGTTTTTT.

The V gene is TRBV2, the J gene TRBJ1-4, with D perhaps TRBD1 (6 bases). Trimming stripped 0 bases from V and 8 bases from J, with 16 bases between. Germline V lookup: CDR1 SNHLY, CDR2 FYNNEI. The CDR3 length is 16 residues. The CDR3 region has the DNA TGTGCCAGCAGTGAAGCGGGGGCGGCACGAAGAGAAAAACTGTTTTTT. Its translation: CASSEAGAARREKLFF.

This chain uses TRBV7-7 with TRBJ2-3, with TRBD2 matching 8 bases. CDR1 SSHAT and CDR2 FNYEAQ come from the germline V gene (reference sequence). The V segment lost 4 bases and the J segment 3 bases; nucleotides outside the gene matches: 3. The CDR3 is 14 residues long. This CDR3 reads CASSSRGGTDTQYF. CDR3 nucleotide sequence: TGTGCCAGCAGCTCCCGGGGGGGGACAGATACGCAGTATTTT.

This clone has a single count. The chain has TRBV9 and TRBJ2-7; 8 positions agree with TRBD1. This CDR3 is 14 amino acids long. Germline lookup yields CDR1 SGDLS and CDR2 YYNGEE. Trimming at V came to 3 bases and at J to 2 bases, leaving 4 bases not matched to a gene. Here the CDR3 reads CASSGTGIAYEQYF. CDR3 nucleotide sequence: TGTGCCAGCAGCGGGACAGGGATCGCCTACGAGCAGTACTTC.

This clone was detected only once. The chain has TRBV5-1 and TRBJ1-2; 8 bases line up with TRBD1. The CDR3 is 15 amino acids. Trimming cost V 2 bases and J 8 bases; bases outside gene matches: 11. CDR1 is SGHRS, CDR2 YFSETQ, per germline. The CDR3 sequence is CASSFLTGGVEGYTF. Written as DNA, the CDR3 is TGCGCCAGCAGCTTCCTAACAGGGGGAGTAGAAGGCTACACCTTC.

The DNA of the CDR3 is TGTGCCAGCAGTTCACCGGGACTAGCGGGAACCTACAATGAGCAGTTCTTC. Protein product: CASSSPGLAGTYNEQFF. The V gene is TRBV27, the J gene TRBJ2-1; 13 nucleotides match TRBD2. CDR1 MNHEY and CDR2 SMNVEV come from the germline V gene (reference sequence). The CDR3 consists of 17 residues. J was trimmed by 2 bases and V by 4 bases; bases with no gene match: 5.

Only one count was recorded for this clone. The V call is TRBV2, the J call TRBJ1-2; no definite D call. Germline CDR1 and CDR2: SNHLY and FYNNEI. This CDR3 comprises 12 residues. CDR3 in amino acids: CASPGSNYGYTF. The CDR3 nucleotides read TGTGCATCTCCGGGGAGTAACTATGGCTACACCTTC.

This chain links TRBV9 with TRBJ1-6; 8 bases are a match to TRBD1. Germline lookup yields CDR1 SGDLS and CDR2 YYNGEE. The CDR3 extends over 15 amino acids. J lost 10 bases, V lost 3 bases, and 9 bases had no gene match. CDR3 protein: CASSELDRGYSPLHF. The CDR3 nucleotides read TGTGCCAGCAGCGAACTCGACAGGGGCTACTCACCCCTCCACTTT.

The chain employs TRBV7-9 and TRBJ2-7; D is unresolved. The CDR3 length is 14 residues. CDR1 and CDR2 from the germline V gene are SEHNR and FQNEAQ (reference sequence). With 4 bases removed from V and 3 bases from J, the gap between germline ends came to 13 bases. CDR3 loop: CASSSLGGNYEQYF. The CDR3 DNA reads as TGTGCCAGCAGCTCTTTAGGCGGTAACTACGAGCAGTACTTC.

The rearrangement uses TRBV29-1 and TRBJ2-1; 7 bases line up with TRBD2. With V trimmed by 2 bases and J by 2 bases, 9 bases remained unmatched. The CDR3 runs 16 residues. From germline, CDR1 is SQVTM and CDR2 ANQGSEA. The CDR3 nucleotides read TGCAGCGTTGAAAGCGGGGACCCAGACGCCTACAATGAGCAGTTCTTC. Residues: CSVESGDPDAYNEQFF.

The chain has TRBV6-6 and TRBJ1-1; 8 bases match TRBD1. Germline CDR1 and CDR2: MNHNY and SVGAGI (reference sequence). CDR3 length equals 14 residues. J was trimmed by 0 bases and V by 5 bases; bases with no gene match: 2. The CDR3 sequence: CASSRQGLNTEAFF. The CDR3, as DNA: TGTGCCAGCAGTCGACAGGGGTTGAACACTGAAGCTTTCTTT.

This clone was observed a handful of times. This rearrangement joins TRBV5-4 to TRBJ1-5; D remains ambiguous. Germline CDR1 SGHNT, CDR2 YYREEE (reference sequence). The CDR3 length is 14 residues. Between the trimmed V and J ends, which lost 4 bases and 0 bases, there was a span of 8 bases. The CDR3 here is CASSEGYSNQPQHF. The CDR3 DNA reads TGTGCCAGCAGCGAGGGCTATAGCAATCAGCCCCAGCATTTT.

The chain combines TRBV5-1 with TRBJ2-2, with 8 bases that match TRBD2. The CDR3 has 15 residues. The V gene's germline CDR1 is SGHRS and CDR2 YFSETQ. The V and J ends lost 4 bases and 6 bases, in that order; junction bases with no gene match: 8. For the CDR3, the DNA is TGCGCCAGCAGCCAAGGGACTAGTGTGCCCGGGGAGCTGTTTTTT. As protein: CASSQGTSVPGELFF.

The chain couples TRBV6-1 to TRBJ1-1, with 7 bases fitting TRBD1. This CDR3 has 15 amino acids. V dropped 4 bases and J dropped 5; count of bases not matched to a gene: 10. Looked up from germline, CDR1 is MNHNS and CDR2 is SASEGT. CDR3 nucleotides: TGTGCCAGCAGTGGCCGACAGGGTTGGGTAACTGAAGCTTTCTTT. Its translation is CASSGRQGWVTEAFF.